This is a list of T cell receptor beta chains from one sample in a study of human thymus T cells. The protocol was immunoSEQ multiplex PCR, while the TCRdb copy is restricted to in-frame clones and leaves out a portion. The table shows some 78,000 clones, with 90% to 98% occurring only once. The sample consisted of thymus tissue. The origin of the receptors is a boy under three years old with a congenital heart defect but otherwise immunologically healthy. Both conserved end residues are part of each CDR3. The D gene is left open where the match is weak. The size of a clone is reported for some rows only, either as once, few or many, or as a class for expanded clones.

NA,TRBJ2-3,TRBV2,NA,CASSGDRAGRDTQYF,TGTGCCAGCAGTGGTGACCGGGCCGGTAGAGATACGCAGTATTTT
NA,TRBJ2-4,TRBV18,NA,CASSPSKNIQYF,TGTGCCAGCTCACCCTCAAAAAACATTCAGTACTTC
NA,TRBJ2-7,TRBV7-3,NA,CASSPSGGRRTYEQYF,TGTGCCAGCAGCCCCTCCGGCGGCAGGAGAACCTACGAGCAGTACTTC
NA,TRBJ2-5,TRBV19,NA,CASSSRRVETQYF,TGTGCCAGTAGTTCTAGGAGGGTAGAGACCCAGTACTTC
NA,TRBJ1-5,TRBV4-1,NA,CASSPKVNRVTGNQPQHF,TGCGCCAGCAGCCCGAAAGTAAACAGGGTTACGGGCAATCAGCCCCAGCATTTT
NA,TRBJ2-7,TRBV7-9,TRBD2,CASSLNPGTSGYEQYF,TGTGCCAGCAGCTTAAATCCCGGGACTAGCGGCTACGAGCAGTACTTC
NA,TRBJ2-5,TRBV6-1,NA,CASSEAPAGLQETQYF,TGTGCCAGCAGTGAAGCGCCCGCGGGGCTCCAAGAGACCCAGTACTTC
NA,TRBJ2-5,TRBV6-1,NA,CASSDAQSRGPQETQYF,TGTGCCAGCAGTGACGCCCAAAGTAGGGGACCCCAAGAGACCCAGTACTTC
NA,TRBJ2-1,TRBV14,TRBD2,CASSKARLAGVGNEQFF,TGTGCCAGCAGCAAGGCCCGGCTAGCGGGAGTAGGGAATGAGCAGTTCTTC
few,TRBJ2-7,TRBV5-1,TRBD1,CASSLGQGAYEQYF,TGCGCCAGCAGCTTGGGACAGGGGGCCTACGAGCAGTACTTC
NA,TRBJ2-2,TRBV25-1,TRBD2,CASRLAGGIGELFF,TGTGCCAGCCGTCTAGCGGGGGGTATCGGGGAGCTGTTTTTT
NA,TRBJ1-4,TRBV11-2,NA,CASSSTLYGPINEKLFF,TGTGCCAGCAGTTCGACGTTATATGGGCCAATAAATGAAAAACTGTTTTTT
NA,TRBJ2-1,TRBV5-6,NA,CASSFAGSSYNEQFF,TGTGCCAGCAGCTTCGCGGGGAGCTCCTACAATGAGCAGTTCTTC
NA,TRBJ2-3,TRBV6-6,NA,CASSYGGEWYF,TGTGCCAGCAGTTACGGTGGGGAATGGTATTTT
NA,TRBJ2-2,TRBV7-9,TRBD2,CASSPDPAGTSGTGELFF,TGTGCCAGCAGCCCAGACCCGGCCGGGACTAGCGGCACCGGGGAGCTGTTTTTT
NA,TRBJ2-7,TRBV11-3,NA,CASSLTPGLYEQYF,TGTGCCAGCAGCTTAACACCGGGGCTCTACGAGCAGTACTTC
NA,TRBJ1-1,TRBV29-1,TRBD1,CSPRMWRGPANTEAFF,TGCAGCCCACGGATGTGGAGGGGGCCTGCTAACACTGAAGCTTTCTTT
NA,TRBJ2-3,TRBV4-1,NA,CASSQDGQDTDTQYF,TGCGCCAGCAGCCAAGATGGGCAGGACACAGATACGCAGTATTTT
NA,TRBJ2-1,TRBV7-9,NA,CASSCRPRGDEQFF,TGTGCCAGCAGCTGTCGGCCCAGGGGTGATGAGCAGTTCTTC
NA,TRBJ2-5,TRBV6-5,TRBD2,CASNQRDQGETQYF,TGTGCCAGCAATCAGCGGGATCAGGGAGAGACCCAGTACTTC
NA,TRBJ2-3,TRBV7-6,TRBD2,CASVKREGTDTQYF,TGTGCCAGCGTGAAGCGGGAGGGCACAGATACGCAGTATTTT
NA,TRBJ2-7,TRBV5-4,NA,CASSLLGGESSYEQYF,TGTGCCAGCAGCTTGTTGGGGGGCGAGAGCTCCTACGAGCAGTACTTC
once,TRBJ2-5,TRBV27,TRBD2,CASSLSDGRSETQYF,TGTGCCAGCAGTTTATCAGACGGGAGGAGTGAGACCCAGTACTTC
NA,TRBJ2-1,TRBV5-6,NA,CASSLSPLKAGPHEWQFF,TGTGCCAGCAGCTTGTCCCCTTTGAAGGCGGGTCCGCATGAATGGCAGTTCTTC
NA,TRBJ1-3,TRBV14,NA,CASSPLTELSGNTIYF,TGTGCCAGCAGCCCCCTGACGGAACTCTCTGGAAACACCATATATTTT
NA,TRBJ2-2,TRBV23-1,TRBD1,CASSQFRQGAGTGELFF,TGCGCCAGCAGTCAATTTAGACAGGGGGCAGGCACCGGGGAGCTGTTTTTT
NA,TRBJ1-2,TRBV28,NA,CASSLRRSYGYTF,TGTGCCAGCAGTTTAAGGAGAAGCTATGGCTACACCTTC
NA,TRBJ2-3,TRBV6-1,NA,CASSEAAGNLSTDTQYF,TGTGCCAGCAGTGAAGCCGCGGGGAACCTAAGCACAGATACGCAGTATTTT
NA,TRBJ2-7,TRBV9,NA,CASSASQPPDGAPYEQYF,TGTGCCAGCAGCGCTAGTCAACCGCCCGACGGGGCCCCCTACGAGCAGTACTTC
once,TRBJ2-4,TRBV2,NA,CASSDMSANIQYF,TGTGCCAGCAGTGATATGTCAGCAAACATTCAGTACTTC
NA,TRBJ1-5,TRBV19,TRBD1,CASRRDSPYSNQPQHF,TGTGCCAGCCGTCGGGACAGCCCTTATAGCAATCAGCCCCAGCATTTT
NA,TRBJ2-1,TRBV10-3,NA,CAISEGTSSGQFF,TGTGCCATCAGTGAGGGTACTAGCTCCGGTCAGTTCTTC
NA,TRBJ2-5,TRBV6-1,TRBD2,CASSVPLAGVSGETQYF,TGTGCCAGCAGTGTCCCACTAGCGGGAGTTTCCGGGGAGACCCAGTACTTC
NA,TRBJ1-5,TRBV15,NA,CATSRDRDRGNQPQHF,TGTGCCACCAGCAGAGATCGAGACAGAGGCAATCAGCCCCAGCATTTT
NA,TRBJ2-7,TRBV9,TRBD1,CASSVERDRGEEQYF,TGTGCCAGCAGCGTAGAGCGGGACAGGGGGGAAGAGCAGTACTTC
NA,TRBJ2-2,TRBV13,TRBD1,CASSLVKGASNTGELFF,TGTGCCAGCAGCTTAGTCAAGGGGGCTTCGAACACCGGGGAGCTGTTTTTT
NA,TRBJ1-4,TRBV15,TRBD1,CATSRGSKDRGALSEKLFF,TGTGCCACCAGCAGGGGGTCGAAGGACAGGGGGGCCCTGAGTGAAAAACTGTTTTTT
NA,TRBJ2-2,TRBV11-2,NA,CASSHGSRGRNTGELFF,TGTGCCAGCAGCCACGGGTCCCGGGGACGGAACACCGGGGAGCTGTTTTTT
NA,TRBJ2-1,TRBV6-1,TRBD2,CASSEVGLATVSSYNEQFF,TGTGCCAGCAGTGAAGTAGGACTAGCTACTGTTAGCTCCTACAATGAGCAGTTCTTC
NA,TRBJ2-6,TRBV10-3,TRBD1,CAISDDRAGANVLTF,TGTGCCATCAGTGACGACAGGGCCGGGGCCAACGTCCTGACTTTC
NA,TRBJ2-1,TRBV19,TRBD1,CASSNTTGDYNEQFF,TGTGCCAGTAGCAATACTACAGGGGACTACAATGAGCAGTTCTTC
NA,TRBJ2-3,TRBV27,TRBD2,CASAGSREGPEGTDTQYF,TGTGCCAGTGCGGGATCGCGGGAGGGCCCCGAGGGCACAGATACGCAGTATTTT
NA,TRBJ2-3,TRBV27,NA,CASSQGPWSPDTQYF,TGTGCCAGCAGCCAAGGGCCTTGGAGCCCAGATACGCAGTATTTT
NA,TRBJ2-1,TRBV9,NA,CASSVGWSPYYSYNEQFF,TGTGCCAGCAGCGTAGGATGGAGTCCATATTACTCCTACAATGAGCAGTTCTTC
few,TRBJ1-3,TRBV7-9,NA,CASSDPQGSGNTIYF,TGTGCCAGCAGCGACCCACAGGGTAGTGGAAACACCATATATTTT
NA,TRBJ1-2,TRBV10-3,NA,CAISAPYKRLGGYGYTF,TGTGCCATCAGCGCCCCCTACAAACGTCTGGGGGGCTATGGCTACACCTTC
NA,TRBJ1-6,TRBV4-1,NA,CASSQEKPGGDCSPLHF,TGCGCCAGCAGCCAAGAAAAGCCCGGGGGTGATTGTTCACCCCTCCACTTT
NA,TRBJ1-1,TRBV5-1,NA,CASSTQGGSVNTEAFF,TGCGCCAGCAGCACGCAAGGAGGGTCGGTGAACACTGAAGCTTTCTTT
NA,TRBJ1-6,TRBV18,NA,CASSPPTGIEGRSSSYNSPLHF,TGTGCCAGCTCACCCCCAACAGGGATTGAAGGTCGTTCGAGCTCCTATAATTCACCCCTCCACTTT
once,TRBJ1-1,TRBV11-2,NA,CASSLDYHPNTEAFF,TGTGCCAGCAGCTTAGACTACCATCCGAACACTGAAGCTTTCTTT
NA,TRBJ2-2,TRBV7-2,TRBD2,CASSLAQGAGGPRRGELFF,TGTGCCAGCAGCTTAGCGCAGGGAGCGGGGGGGCCTCGGCGCGGGGAGCTGTTTTTT
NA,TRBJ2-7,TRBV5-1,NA,CASSLIAPQPLYEQYF,TGCGCCAGCAGCTTGATCGCTCCACAGCCGCTCTACGAGCAGTACTTC
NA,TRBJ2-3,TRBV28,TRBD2,CASSLAFTQYF,TGTGCCAGCTCACTAGCGTTCACGCAGTATTTT
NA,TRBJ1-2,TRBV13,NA,CASSAAGYGYTF,TGTGCCAGCAGCGCGGCAGGGTATGGCTACACCTTC
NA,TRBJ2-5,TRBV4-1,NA,CASSQDVGTQAQYF,TGCGCCAGCAGCCAAGATGTTGGGACTCAGGCCCAGTACTTC
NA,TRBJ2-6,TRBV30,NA,CACVRDSGANVLTF,TGTGCCTGTGTCAGGGACTCTGGGGCCAACGTCCTGACTTTC
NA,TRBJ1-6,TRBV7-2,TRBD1,CASSLQGGSPLHF,TGTGCCAGCAGCTTACAGGGGGGTTCACCCCTCCACTTT
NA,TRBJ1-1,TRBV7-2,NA,CASSLVGPILLNTEAFF,TGTGCCAGCAGCTTAGTGGGGCCAATCCTTTTGAACACTGAAGCTTTCTTT
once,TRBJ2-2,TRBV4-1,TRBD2,CASSQEGGTRDTGELFF,TGCGCCAGCAGCCAAGAAGGGGGGACTAGGGATACCGGGGAGCTGTTTTTT
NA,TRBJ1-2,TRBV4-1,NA,CASSQDLGGWAYGYTF,TGCGCCAGCAGCCAAGATCTCGGAGGGTGGGCCTATGGCTACACCTTC